This is a list of T cell receptor beta chains from one sample in a study of OX40 agonist ivuxolimab in advanced cancers. TCRdb's table, derived via immunoSEQ multiplex PCR, lists solely in-frame clones and lacks some. There are 50,000 or so clones in the sample; around nine tenths occur only once, and around 30% lies in the top ten. Sequenced material: CD4+ or CD8+ T cells sorted from blood, taken in a trial of the OX40 agonist ivuxolimab. The receptor source for this set is an adult with an advanced solid tumor such as melanoma, head and neck, liver or kidney cancer. CDR3s include the opening cysteine and the closing phenylalanine or tryptophan. The D gene is left open where the match is weak. Not every row has a clone size; where given, it reads once, few, many or a size class.

cdr3_nt cdr3_aa j_call v_call clone_size d_call
TGTGCCAGCAGCTTGTCACTAGGGGGGTACGAGCAGTACTTC CASSLSLGGYEQYF TRBJ2-7 TRBV5-5 few NA
TGCAGTGCTAGAGTTGACTACGAGCAGTACTTC CSARVDYEQYF TRBJ2-7 TRBV20-1 NA NA
TGTGCCAGCAGCACGACAGGGAACACTGAAGCTTTCTTT CASSTTGNTEAFF TRBJ1-1 TRBV5-5 once NA
TGTGCCAGCTCTCGAACCGGGCTCAGCGGGGAGACCCAGTACTTC CASSRTGLSGETQYF TRBJ2-5 TRBV18 NA NA
TGTGCCAGCAGATTAATTGAGGACACCATATATTTT CASRLIEDTIYF TRBJ1-3 TRBV7-9 few NA
TGTGCCAGCAGGAAGGGAATCGACGAGCAGTACTTC CASRKGIDEQYF TRBJ2-7 TRBV7-9 NA NA
TGTGCCAGCATCTCTGGGGCAGGGCTGGCTTTCTTT CASISGAGLAFF TRBJ1-1 TRBV7-9 NA NA
TGTGCCAGCAGAGGGACTAGCGGGAGACATTACAATGAGCAGTTCTTC CASRGTSGRHYNEQFF TRBJ2-1 TRBV7-9 NA TRBD2
TGTGCTAGCAGCTTAGCACAGGACTACGAGCAGTACTTC CASSLAQDYEQYF TRBJ2-7 TRBV7-7 NA NA
TGTGCCAGTCCAGAACACCCTTTATGGGGCATAAGTTTAACGTCTTGGCGGAACACTGAAGCTTTCTTT CASPEHPLWGISLTSWRNTEAFF TRBJ1-1 TRBV18 NA NA
TGTGCCAGCAGCTTAGGCAGCACCGGGGAGCTGTTTTTT CASSLGSTGELFF TRBJ2-2 TRBV11-2 NA NA
TGTGCCAGCAGCGATTATGGACAGGGTCTCGTCTACGAGCAGTACTTC CASSDYGQGLVYEQYF TRBJ2-7 TRBV11-2 NA TRBD1
TGCAGCGTACCACAGGGGGCCGGGGAGCTGTTTTTT CSVPQGAGELFF TRBJ2-2 TRBV29-1 once TRBD1
TGTGCCAGCAGCCCGGCCAGGCGGGAGGGCGTGCGAAATTACGAGCAGTACTTC CASSPARREGVRNYEQYF TRBJ2-7 TRBV4-2 NA TRBD2
TGTGCCAGCAGTGAACCTTTATGGAGCGGGACCTACAATGAGCAGTTCTTC CASSEPLWSGTYNEQFF TRBJ2-1 TRBV6-1 NA TRBD2
TGCAGCGTTGATGGCCCCGCGGAGGGCTTCTATGGCTACACCTTC CSVDGPAEGFYGYTF TRBJ1-2 TRBV29-1 NA NA
TGTGCCAGCAGTCCAGGAACCCAAGAGACCCAGTACTTC CASSPGTQETQYF TRBJ2-5 TRBV28 NA NA
TGTGCCAGTAGGTTAGCGGGACGTAGCACAGATACGCAGTATTTT CASRLAGRSTDTQYF TRBJ2-3 TRBV19 NA TRBD2
TGTGCCAGCAGGATGGGACAGCTCTATGGCTACACCTTC CASRMGQLYGYTF TRBJ1-2 TRBV6-6 NA TRBD1
TGTGCCAGCAGTTACGGACGAGGGCTAAACACTGAAGCTTTCTTT CASSYGRGLNTEAFF TRBJ1-1 TRBV6-5 NA NA
TGTGCCAGTAGTATGATGGGGGCGTGGACTGAAGCTTTCTTT CASSMMGAWTEAFF TRBJ1-1 TRBV19 NA NA
TGTGCCAGCAGCCCAGGGGAAACGTCCTACGAGCAGTACTTC CASSPGETSYEQYF TRBJ2-7 TRBV7-2 NA NA
TGTGCCAGCAGTGAAGCGAGAGGGAATAGAGAGACCCAGTACTTC CASSEARGNRETQYF TRBJ2-5 TRBV2 NA NA
TGTGCCACCAGCAGAGATTACAGTTCCGGGGAGCTGTTTTTT CATSRDYSSGELFF TRBJ2-2 TRBV15 NA NA
TGTGCCAGTAGTATAGGACTAGGGACTCTTAATGAGCAGTTCTTC CASSIGLGTLNEQFF TRBJ2-1 TRBV19 NA NA